This TCR beta chain was documented in a study of molecular identifiers for immune sequencing clone quantification. TCR libraries were built in bulk with a published protocol and specific TCR primers. Each CDR3 protein is one row after TCRdb ran MiXCR on the PCR reads. The sample carries about 640,000 distinct CDR3 sequences, 15% to 20% recorded once. Input for naive CD8 libraries was roughly 19,000 to 1,100,000 sorted cells; the RNA fraction used was 10%, 30% or 50%. Sorting captured naive CD8 T cells as CD8+CD4-CCR7+CD45RA+. Study-wide findings and caveats: The study found clones above 20 RNA copies held over 99% of effector molecules and under 1% in naive cells.

The CDR3 loop spans 14 amino acids. About this clonotype itself: Its specificity is not known. At one end the junction does not follow the germline gene, possibly because of a read error.

The chain joins TRBV5-3 to TRBJ1-1; D might be TRBD1 (5 bases). TRBV5-3 is an ORF for which the function is uncertain. Sequencing was performed on naive CD8+ T cells from blood, with Jurkat cell RNA spiked in. Subset meaning: FACS-sorted CD8+CD4-CCR7+CD45RA+ naive T cells. This receptor was obtained from a human donor in good health. Some libraries in this study had Jurkat cell RNA spiked in. DNA for the CDR3: TGTGCCAGCAGCTTCGGGACGGGGACCACTGACGCTTTCTTT. Amino acid sequence: CASSFGTGTTDAFF.